The next 14 T cell receptor beta chains were all read from a single sample in a study of OX40 agonist ivuxolimab in advanced cancers. Only in-frame clones appear in the TCRdb table, and some are missing; sequencing was by immunoSEQ multiplex PCR. The profile shows more than 90,000 clones, approximately 83% of them singletons. This sample comprised CD4+ or CD8+ T cells sorted from blood, obtained in a trial of the OX40 agonist ivuxolimab. These receptors were collected from an adult with an advanced solid tumor such as melanoma, head and neck, liver or kidney cancer.

The rearrangement joins TRBV5-6 to TRBJ1-2, with D perhaps TRBD1 (6 bases). This CDR3 contains 11 residues. The germline V gene encodes CDR1 SGHDT and CDR2 YYEEEE. The germline V and J ends were trimmed by 4 bases and 7 bases, with 8 bases remaining between them. The CDR3 here is CASSRDIGYTF. For the CDR3, the DNA is TGTGCCAGCAGCAGGGACATTGGCTACACCTTC.

CDR3 coding DNA: TGTGCCAGCAGCGGACAGGGGAGAGACACCATATATTTT. It translates to CASSGQGRDTIYF. The rearrangement uses TRBV27 and TRBJ1-3, with 9 bases that match TRBD1. Unmatched junction bases numbered 5, after V lost 6 bases and J lost 8 bases. Germline values: CDR1 MNHEY, CDR2 SMNVEV (reference sequence). There are 13 residues in the CDR3.

The chain joins TRBV7-9 to TRBJ2-1, with 10 nucleotides matching TRBD1. Germline-derived CDR1 and CDR2 are SEHNR and FQNEAQ (reference sequence). V dropped 5 bases and J dropped 8; count of bases not matched to a gene: 9. This CDR3 comprises 15 residues. CDR3 loop: CASSIRDRGGDEQFF. DNA of the CDR3: TGTGCCAGCAGCATCCGGGACAGGGGTGGCGATGAGCAGTTCTTC.

The CDR3 spells CASSILAGGPRNEQFF. In nucleotides, the CDR3 is TGTGCCAGTAGTATCCTAGCGGGAGGGCCTCGCAATGAGCAGTTCTTC. The J gene is TRBJ2-1, the V gene TRBV19, with 12 nucleotides matching TRBD2. The CDR3 length is 16 residues. Germline V lookup: CDR1 LNHDA, CDR2 SQIVND (reference sequence). V lost 3 bases to trimming and J lost 6 bases; unmatched junction nucleotides: 6.

The V and J genes are TRBV7-9 and TRBJ2-5; the D call may be TRBD1 or TRBD2 (5 bases each). The V gene lost 5 bases and the J gene lost 4 bases, with 14 bases spanning the gap. The CDR3 is made up of 14 amino acids. The germline V gene has CDR1 SEHNR and CDR2 FQNEAQ (reference sequence). The CDR3 loop is CASSPRGAVETQYF. In DNA form, the CDR3 reads TGTGCCAGCAGCCCCCGAGGGGCGGTAGAGACCCAGTACTTC.

The CDR3 reads CASSLGPLREQFF. DNA for the CDR3: TGTGCCAGCAGCTTAGGACCCCTTAGGGAGCAGTTCTTC. The chain combines TRBV7-3 with TRBJ2-1; D remains ambiguous. There are 13 residues in the CDR3. Germline-derived CDR1 and CDR2 are SGHTA and FQGTGA. V shed 2 bases and J shed 10 bases, with 12 bases lying between them.

The CDR3 region has the DNA TGCAGCGTTGCGGCAGGGGTTCGCACCGGGGAGCTGTTTTTT. Protein sequence: CSVAAGVRTGELFF. The chain has TRBV29-1 and TRBJ2-2; possibly TRBD1 for D (6 bases). The germline CDR1 and CDR2 sequences are SQVTM and ANQGSEA. V was pared by 4 bases and J by 4 bases, with 13 bases between. The CDR3 is 14 amino acids.

This clone was seen a single time. The chain has TRBV6-4 and TRBJ2-1; 11 bases agree with TRBD2. The CDR3 runs to 13 residues. CDR1 and CDR2 (germline): MRHNA, SNTAGT. V dropped 6 bases and J dropped 7; count of bases not matched to a gene: 2. Here the CDR3 DNA reads TGTGCCAGCAGAGGGACTAGCGGAAATGAGCAGTTCTTC. It is translated as CASRGTSGNEQFF.

The chain couples TRBV5-5 to TRBJ1-1, with D perhaps TRBD1 (6 bases). Per germline, CDR1 SGHKS and CDR2 YYEKEE (reference sequence). V was trimmed by 3 bases and J by 0 bases, leaving 15 bases between them. The CDR3 sequence is 16 residues long. The CDR3 protein is CASSSHPTGMNTEAFF. The CDR3 DNA is TGTGCCAGCAGCTCCCACCCCACAGGGATGAACACTGAAGCTTTCTTT.

The rearrangement links TRBV7-3 to TRBJ1-1, with no clear D. Trimming took off 3 bases at V and 0 bases at J, with 8 bases between the two ends. This CDR3 has 14 residues. From germline, CDR1 is SGHTA and CDR2 FQGTGA. The CDR3 DNA reads TGTGCCAGCAGCTTTTCTGATGTGAACACTGAAGCTTTCTTT. This translates into CASSFSDVNTEAFF.

This chain joins TRBV4-1 and TRBJ1-1; 7 bases line up with TRBD1. V gave up 4 bases and J gave up 2 bases; unmatched junction bases: 13. The CDR3 consists of 17 residues. Germline V gene sequence: CDR1 MGHRA, CDR2 YSYEKL. DNA for the CDR3: TGCGCCAGCAGCCCCCTCCTAGGGGGCCTTGGAAACACTGAAGCTTTCTTT. Translating gives CASSPLLGGLGNTEAFF.

This sequence joins TRBV5-5 and TRBJ2-3; D gene ambiguous. CDR3 size: 12 residues. The ends were cut back, 2 bases at V and 5 bases at J, with 6 bases in the middle. Germline V gives CDR1 SGHKS, CDR2 YYEKEE (reference sequence). The CDR3 DNA is TGTGCCAGCAGCTTTGAGGAAGATACGCAGTATTTT. Protein sequence: CASSFEEDTQYF.

J is TRBJ2-7 and V is TRBV7-2; TRBD2 aligns across 7 bases. The V and J ends lost 3 bases and 2 bases, in that order; junction bases with no gene match: 4. The CDR3 is 14 residues long. Germline assignment: CDR1 SGHTA and CDR2 FQGNSA. The CDR3, as DNA: TGTGCCAGCAGCTTTTGGGGGGGGACCTACGAGCAGTACTTC. Translated, it gives CASSFWGGTYEQYF.

The chain carries TRBV7-3 and TRBJ1-1; D is unclear. This CDR3 has 16 residues. The germline CDR1 and CDR2 sequences are SGHTA and FQGTGA. V lost 4 bases and J 3 bases, leaving 18 bases between the germline ends. CDR3 DNA: TGTGCCAGCAGCTCCCCTCCCGGGAGTCGGGACACTGAAGCTTTCTTT. Translation gives CASSSPPGSRDTEAFF.